This T cell receptor beta chain derives from a study of blood T cell repertoires in COVID-19. Across the study: Samples representing acute and convalescent COVID-19 were sourced from the United States, Italy and Spain. Nucleic acid was either cDNA or gDNA, and it came from T cells, B-cell-depleted T cells, or PBMCs.

Germline V gene data show CDR1 as MNHEY and CDR2 as SVGEGT. With 6 bases clipped from V and 4 bases from J, the junction kept 10 bases outside the gene matches. The CDR3 loop spans 17 amino acids. Clones were read by immunoSEQ multiplex PCR, and TCRdb kept only the in-frame ones, dropping some. The sample lists tens of thousands of clones, about 86% occurring once. This chain joins TRBV6-2 or TRBV6-3 and TRBJ1-5; 12 bases line up with TRBD1. Material: peripheral blood. The sequence was collected from a man in his sixties or seventies with active COVID-19. In nucleotides, the CDR3 is TGTGCCAGCAGCGCGGGGGACAGGGGGCACCCAAATCAGCCCCAGCATTTT. Protein: CASSAGDRGHPNQPQHF.